This T cell receptor beta chain derives from a study of T cells after somatic rescue of genetic block. CDR1 LGHNA and CDR2 YNFKEQ come from the germline V gene. The V gene lost 0 bases and the J gene lost 7 bases, with 8 bases spanning the gap. This CDR3 has 13 amino acids. Libraries were prepared by immunoSEQ multiplex PCR; TCRdb keeps only in-frame clonotypes and omits some of them. The table has tens of thousands of clones, roughly 96% seen once. This clonotype was obtained from a child younger than two. The chain joins TRBV4-2 to TRBJ2-3; D possibly corresponds to TRBD2 (6 bases). The specimen was peripheral blood mononuclear cells (PBMCs). CDR3 sequence: CASSQDGGNTQYF. In nucleotides, the CDR3 is TGTGCCAGCAGCCAAGATGGGGGGAATACGCAGTATTTT.